This TCR beta chain was captured in a study of T cell repertoires in aging, cancer and after chemotherapy. Background on the study: Six age groups, ranging from 30 or younger to 70 or older, included the donors.

As to this clonotype: Its cognate antigen is unknown.

Amplification of TCR beta used genomic DNA extracted from peripheral blood. Rearranged V-D-J TRB sequences were amplified with a mixed TRB-A/B primer pool. From the multiplex PCR reads, TCRdb called clonotypes with MiXCR, one entry per CDR3 protein. The table shows a few thousand distinct CDR3 sequences, with around 70% occurring only once. The study's findings and limits: Compared with age-matched healthy donors, untreated hematological or solid cancer patients showed higher blood TCR clonality.

Sequenced: blood. The TCR was taken from a human donor with a solid tumor.

In DNA, the CDR3 is TGTGCCAGCAGTGACGGGACTAGAGTCAATGAGCAGTTCTTC. Encoded protein: CASSDGTRVNEQFF. The chain recombines TRBV6-4 with TRBJ2-1; 8 bases fit TRBD2. V was clipped by 2 bases and J by 6 bases; unmatched bases: 3. This CDR3 has 14 residues. Germline V gene lookup returns CDR1 MRHNA and CDR2 SNTAGT.